Listed below are T cell receptor beta chains from one sample, sequenced in a study of control samples from healthy donors and cancer patients. Sequencing used immunoSEQ multiplex PCR; TCRdb keeps in-frame clones, though not all of them. The sample lists around 160,000 clones; roughly 93% were seen once. The specimen was blood. These receptors were collected from a young man in good health. Each CDR3 is given with its conserved first and last residue. The D gene is left open where the match is weak. Clone size is not always given. Where it is, it says once, few, many or a class for expanded clones.

TRBV7-9	TRBJ2-1	.	.	TGTGCCAGCAGCTTAGGTTGGAATGAGCAGTTCTTC	CASSLGWNEQFF
TRBV6-4	TRBJ1-1	.	.	TGTGCCAGCGGAAGGGATTCAACTGAAGCTTTCTTT	CASGRDSTEAFF
TRBV11-2	TRBJ1-2	.	.	TGTGCCAGCATGCCTAGAGTGGGCGGCTACACCTTC	CASMPRVGGYTF
TRBV11-2	TRBJ2-2	.	.	TGTGCCAGCAGACCCACGATGGTCGGGGAGCTGTTTTTT	CASRPTMVGELFF
TRBV6-2/TRBV6-3	TRBJ1-1	.	TRBD1	TGTGCCAGCAGTTCGGAGGGGGCGGTGGGCACTGAAGCTTTCTTT	CASSSEGAVGTEAFF
TRBV10-3	TRBJ1-3	.	TRBD1	TGTGCCATCCGTGCCGCCGGGACAGGGGGGTCGATACTGGGAAACACCATATATTTT	CAIRAAGTGGSILGNTIYF
TRBV2	TRBJ1-1	.	.	TGTGCCAGCAGTGAAGCGGGGACTGAAGCTTTCTTT	CASSEAGTEAFF
TRBV19	TRBJ2-1	.	.	TGTGCCAGTGGCGAGGGGGGATACAATGAGCAGTTCTTC	CASGEGGYNEQFF
TRBV6-5	TRBJ2-1	.	.	TGTGCCAGCAGTTACGGGGACAACAATGAGCAGTTCTTC	CASSYGDNNEQFF
TRBV7-2	TRBJ2-7	.	TRBD2	TGTGCCAGCAGCTTGGGGCGGGGGGTGTCCTACGAGCAGTACTTC	CASSLGRGVSYEQYF
TRBV28	TRBJ1-4	.	.	TGTGCCAGCAACCGAGAGAGGATTGGCGAAAAACTGTTTTTT	CASNRERIGEKLFF
TRBV4-2	TRBJ1-2	.	.	TGTGCCAGCAGCCAAGATCAATTGGCGGCTAACTATGGCTACACCTTC	CASSQDQLAANYGYTF
TRBV28	TRBJ1-3	once	.	TGTGCCAGCAGTTCCCCGACAGTGAGAAACACCATATATTTT	CASSSPTVRNTIYF
TRBV27	TRBJ1-1	.	.	TGTGCCAGCAGTTGGGTCTGGGGGAACACTGAAGCTTTCTTT	CASSWVWGNTEAFF
TRBV2	TRBJ1-2	.	TRBD1	TGTGCCAGCAGAGACGCCGGGACAGGGGTCGGCTACACCTTC	CASRDAGTGVGYTF
TRBV28	TRBJ1-4	.	.	TGTGCCAGCAGGATGCAGGGTGGCACTAATGAAAAACTGTTTTTT	CASRMQGGTNEKLFF
TRBV14	TRBJ2-1	.	.	TGTGCCAGCAGCCAAGATTATTACAATGAGCAGTTCTTC	CASSQDYYNEQFF
TRBV30	TRBJ1-5	.	TRBD1	TGTGCCTGGGGAATTAACAGGGGCCGCCAGCCCCAGCATTTT	CAWGINRGRQPQHF
TRBV27	TRBJ1-2	.	TRBD1	TGTGCCAGCAGCACAGACAGGGTCACAGCTAACTATGGCTACACCTTC	CASSTDRVTANYGYTF
TRBV7-2	TRBJ2-5	once	.	TGTGCCAGCAGCTTAGACGGCAAAGAAGAGACCCAGTACTTC	CASSLDGKEETQYF
TRBV27	TRBJ1-1	.	TRBD1	TGTGCCAGCAGCCAGACAGGGGCCTGGGACACTGAAGCTTTCTTT	CASSQTGAWDTEAFF
TRBV3-1/TRBV3-2	TRBJ1-4	few	.	TGTGCCAGCAGTGGGACAAGAGTTGAAAAACTGTTTTTT	CASSGTRVEKLFF
TRBV9	TRBJ2-5	.	.	TGTGCCAGCAGCCCCTCAGGGACCCCGCCTCAGGAGACCCAGTACTTC	CASSPSGTPPQETQYF
TRBV19	TRBJ1-3	.	.	TGTGCCAGTAGTGAGCCTTCCGGGGCCTCTGGAAACACCATATATTTT	CASSEPSGASGNTIYF
TRBV20-1	TRBJ1-1	.	.	TGCAGTGCTAGTCCGGGGGCCGTGAACACTGAAGCTTTCTTT	CSASPGAVNTEAFF
TRBV11-2	TRBJ2-3	.	.	TGTGCCAGCAGCTTTGAGAGGGAGGCGAGGAGCACAGATACGCAGTATTTT	CASSFEREARSTDTQYF
TRBV27	TRBJ2-1	.	.	TGTGCCAGCAGTTTTGGGGGCTCCTACAATGAGCAGTTCTTC	CASSFGGSYNEQFF
TRBV24-1	TRBJ2-1	.	.	TGTGCCACCAGCTCCGGGCCGAACAATGAGCAGTTCTTC	CATSSGPNNEQFF
TRBV6-5	TRBJ2-5	once	TRBD2	TGTCATCCGGCGGCGGGGGGCGGTGAGACCCAGTACTTC	CHPAAGGGETQYF
TRBV27	TRBJ2-3	.	TRBD1	TGTGCCAGCAGTTTAAACACAGGGGCCGTTACGCAGTATTTT	CASSLNTGAVTQYF
TRBV5-6	TRBJ1-6	.	.	TGTGCCAGCAGCCCGGGGGGGAATTCACCCCTCCACTTT	CASSPGGNSPLHF
TRBV29-1	TRBJ1-1	once	.	TGCAGCGCCAGGGTTTCGTTAACTGAAGCTTTCTTT	CSARVSLTEAFF
TRBV25-1	TRBJ1-6	.	TRBD1	TGTGCCAGCAGTGAACTCCGGACAGGCCCGGATAATTCACCCCTCCACTTT	CASSELRTGPDNSPLHF
TRBV5-4	TRBJ2-5	.	TRBD1	TGTGCCAGCAGCGCCGGACAGGAAGAGACCCAGTACTTC	CASSAGQEETQYF
TRBV7-2	TRBJ1-5	.	.	TGTGCCAGCAGCCCGAGGACGGGAGAGGGGCAGCCCCAGCATTTT	CASSPRTGEGQPQHF
TRBV27	TRBJ1-5	.	.	TGTGCCAGCGGCCTGGCAGGGCGCAATCAGCCCCAGCATTTT	CASGLAGRNQPQHF
TRBV2	TRBJ1-2	once	TRBD1	TGTGCCAGCATCCCGGACAGGGTTTCTAACTATGGCTACACCTTC	CASIPDRVSNYGYTF
TRBV4-1	TRBJ2-1	.	.	TGCGCCAGCAGCCAGGGCCACGGGACCGCATCCTACAATGAGCAGTTCTTC	CASSQGHGTASYNEQFF
TRBV28	TRBJ1-2	.	.	TGTGCCAGCAGTTTTGGGAGGGGCTATGGCTACACCTTC	CASSFGRGYGYTF
TRBV7-9	TRBJ2-7	once	TRBD2	TGTGCCAGCAGCTTATGGGCGGGAGACGAGCAGTACTTC	CASSLWAGDEQYF
TRBV6-1	TRBJ1-2	.	.	TGTGCCAGCAGTGAAGCCTTAACAGGGCGAACATATGGCTACACCTTC	CASSEALTGRTYGYTF
TRBV27	TRBJ2-7	.	.	TGTGCCAGCAGTTTCATTGGGGCCGAGCAGTACTTC	CASSFIGAEQYF
TRBV3-1/TRBV3-2	TRBJ1-2	.	.	TGTGCCAGCAGCCAAAGTGGGTCCTATGGCTACACCTTC	CASSQSGSYGYTF
TRBV24-1	TRBJ2-1	.	TRBD1	TGTGCCACCAGTGTCGGGCCGGGACAGGGGGTTAATGAGCAGTTCTTC	CATSVGPGQGVNEQFF
TRBV28	TRBJ2-7	.	TRBD1	TGTGCCAGCAGTTTTCGAGACAGGGTTCCCTACGAGCAGTACTTC	CASSFRDRVPYEQYF
TRBV7-7	TRBJ1-1	few	.	TGTGCTAGCAGCTTAGATCTGGGGACTGAAGCTTTCTTT	CASSLDLGTEAFF
TRBV7-9	TRBJ1-5	.	TRBD1	TGTGCCAGCAGCCCAGGACAGGGGGATCAGCCCCAGCATTTT	CASSPGQGDQPQHF
TRBV28	TRBJ1-1	.	.	TGTGCCAGCAGTCCTTCCCGGGCGGCGTACACTGAAGCTTTCTTT	CASSPSRAAYTEAFF
TRBV2	TRBJ1-4	.	.	TGTGCCAACGCACAGGGTAATGAAAAACTGTTTTTT	CANAQGNEKLFF
TRBV5-1	TRBJ1-2	.	.	TGCGCCAGCAGCCTTACAGTCCGGACCGACTATGGCTACACCTTC	CASSLTVRTDYGYTF
TRBV27	TRBJ1-6	once	.	TGTGCCACCACGACAAGAGGGTTCTCCTATAATTCACCCCTCCACTTT	CATTTRGFSYNSPLHF
TRBV5-4	TRBJ2-3	few	.	TGTGCCAGCACCCCTCGCCCGGCGGAGAAGCTACTGTACACAGATACGCAGTATTTT	CASTPRPAEKLLYTDTQYF